A selection of T cell receptor beta chains follows, all from one sample in a study of cytomegalovirus exposure and HLA in healthy donors. TCRdb's table, derived via immunoSEQ multiplex PCR, lists solely in-frame clones and lacks some. In the table there are some 210,000 clones, about 77% of which are singletons. The sequenced material came from PBMCs. These receptors all stem from a woman aged 25 to 39 in good health and CMV-seropositive. CDR3s include the opening cysteine and the closing phenylalanine or tryptophan. The D gene is left open where the match is weak. Clone sizes are given selectively: once, few, many, or a class where the clone is expanded.

j_call: TRBJ1-2
clone_size: NA
v_call: TRBV29-1
d_call: TRBD1
cdr3_nt: TGCAGCGTCGGGGGACAGGGAGACTATGGCTACACCTTC
cdr3_aa: CSVGGQGDYGYTF

j_call: TRBJ1-6
clone_size: NA
v_call: TRBV28
d_call: NA
cdr3_nt: TGTGCCACCAGGCGAGGGAATAATAATTCACCCCTCCACTTT
cdr3_aa: CATRRGNNNSPLHF

j_call: TRBJ2-2
clone_size: NA
v_call: TRBV27
d_call: TRBD2
cdr3_nt: TGTGCCAGCAGCTGGGGACTAGCGGGGGAAACAGTCGCGAACACCGGGGAGCTGTTTTTT
cdr3_aa: CASSWGLAGETVANTGELFF

j_call: TRBJ2-7
clone_size: NA
v_call: TRBV6-5
d_call: TRBD1
cdr3_nt: TGTGCCAGCAGGACAGGGGCGCTAATATACGAGCAGTACTTC
cdr3_aa: CASRTGALIYEQYF

j_call: TRBJ2-7
clone_size: NA
v_call: TRBV28
d_call: NA
cdr3_nt: TGTGCCAGCAGTTATCAGGGGCTCGCCTACGAGCAGTACTTC
cdr3_aa: CASSYQGLAYEQYF

j_call: TRBJ2-5
clone_size: few
v_call: TRBV5-1
d_call: TRBD1
cdr3_nt: TGCGCCAGCAGCAAACCACAGGGGGAGACCCAGTACTTC
cdr3_aa: CASSKPQGETQYF

j_call: TRBJ2-7
clone_size: NA
v_call: TRBV27
d_call: TRBD1
cdr3_nt: TGTGCCAGCAGCCGGGACAGGGGGCGAGACGAGCAGTACTTC
cdr3_aa: CASSRDRGRDEQYF

j_call: TRBJ2-5
clone_size: NA
v_call: TRBV6-5
d_call: TRBD2
cdr3_nt: TGTGCCAGCACTCGACTAGCGGGGGATGAGACCCAGTACTTC
cdr3_aa: CASTRLAGDETQYF

j_call: TRBJ1-6
clone_size: NA
v_call: TRBV6-6
d_call: NA
cdr3_nt: TGTGCCAGCAGTTTCCTCCAGGGTAGCAATAATTCACCCCTCCACTTT
cdr3_aa: CASSFLQGSNNSPLHF

j_call: TRBJ2-2
clone_size: NA
v_call: TRBV5-1
d_call: NA
cdr3_nt: TGCGCCAGCAGCTTGCCAGCGGGGAACACCGGGGAGCTGTTTTTT
cdr3_aa: CASSLPAGNTGELFF

j_call: TRBJ1-2
clone_size: NA
v_call: TRBV28
d_call: NA
cdr3_nt: TGTGCCAGCAGTTCAGGGAACTATGGCTACACCTTC
cdr3_aa: CASSSGNYGYTF

j_call: TRBJ2-2
clone_size: NA
v_call: TRBV10-3
d_call: TRBD2
cdr3_nt: TGTGCCATCAGCGGGGGGGTCTGGGACACCGGGGAGCTGTTTTTT
cdr3_aa: CAISGGVWDTGELFF

j_call: TRBJ2-7
clone_size: once
v_call: TRBV6-5
d_call: TRBD1
cdr3_nt: TGTGCCAGCAGTTACTCAGAGGGGGCGCGTGAGCAGTACTTC
cdr3_aa: CASSYSEGAREQYF

j_call: TRBJ2-7
clone_size: NA
v_call: TRBV30
d_call: TRBD1
cdr3_nt: TGTGCCTGGGGTCAGGGGGCGTTAAGATCCTACGAGCAGTACTTC
cdr3_aa: CAWGQGALRSYEQYF

j_call: TRBJ1-3
clone_size: NA
v_call: TRBV6-5
d_call: NA
cdr3_nt: TGTGCCAGCAGTTACTCATTCGTCTCTGGAAACACCATATATTTT
cdr3_aa: CASSYSFVSGNTIYF

j_call: TRBJ2-5
clone_size: NA
v_call: TRBV5-1
d_call: TRBD2
cdr3_nt: TGCGCCAGCAGCTTGCCACTAGCGGAGGGGGAGACCCAGTACTTC
cdr3_aa: CASSLPLAEGETQYF

j_call: TRBJ1-3
clone_size: NA
v_call: TRBV7-2
d_call: NA
cdr3_nt: TGTGCCAGCAGCTTAGGGGGGGAACCGGCAGGTGGAAACACCATATATTTT
cdr3_aa: CASSLGGEPAGGNTIYF

j_call: TRBJ1-5
clone_size: NA
v_call: TRBV19
d_call: NA
cdr3_nt: TGTGCCAGTAGTAACCCAGGGTATAGCAATCAGCCCCAGCATTTT
cdr3_aa: CASSNPGYSNQPQHF

j_call: TRBJ2-7
clone_size: NA
v_call: TRBV5-1
d_call: TRBD1
cdr3_nt: TGCGCCAGCAGCCGTGCGACAGGGGGTCACTACGAGCAGTACTTC
cdr3_aa: CASSRATGGHYEQYF

j_call: TRBJ1-6
clone_size: NA
v_call: TRBV30
d_call: TRBD1
cdr3_nt: TGTGCCTGGAGTTACCGGGACAGGGACGCTTCACCCCTCCACTTT
cdr3_aa: CAWSYRDRDASPLHF

j_call: TRBJ1-3
clone_size: once
v_call: TRBV7-2
d_call: TRBD1
cdr3_nt: TGTGCCAGCAGCTTAGACGGGACAGGGAAACAGGGCATATATTTT
cdr3_aa: CASSLDGTGKQGIYF

j_call: TRBJ1-5
clone_size: NA
v_call: TRBV7-2
d_call: TRBD1
cdr3_nt: TGTGCCAGCAGCGCCAGGGGACAGCGCAATCAGCCCCAGCATTTT
cdr3_aa: CASSARGQRNQPQHF

j_call: TRBJ2-7
clone_size: NA
v_call: TRBV7-2
d_call: NA
cdr3_nt: TGTGCCAGCAGCTTAAACGGGAGATCCTACGAGCAGTACTTC
cdr3_aa: CASSLNGRSYEQYF

j_call: TRBJ1-5
clone_size: NA
v_call: TRBV18
d_call: NA
cdr3_nt: TGTGCCAGCTCACCGGAGGGTAGTCAGCCCCAGCATTTT
cdr3_aa: CASSPEGSQPQHF

j_call: TRBJ2-2
clone_size: NA
v_call: TRBV28
d_call: TRBD2
cdr3_nt: TGTGCCAGCAGTTCCCCCGGGACTAGCGGGGGGAACACCGGGGAGCTGTTTTTT
cdr3_aa: CASSSPGTSGGNTGELFF

j_call: TRBJ2-5
clone_size: NA
v_call: TRBV27
d_call: TRBD2
cdr3_nt: TGTGCCAGCAGTAGCGGGGGTTTAGGGAGAGAGACCCAGTACTTC
cdr3_aa: CASSSGGLGRETQYF

j_call: TRBJ2-7
clone_size: NA
v_call: TRBV29-1
d_call: TRBD1
cdr3_nt: TGCAGCGTTCTGACAGGGGACTACGAGCAGTACTTC
cdr3_aa: CSVLTGDYEQYF

j_call: TRBJ1-5
clone_size: NA
v_call: TRBV28
d_call: NA
cdr3_nt: TGTGCCAGCAGCAGTGACATCTATAGCAATCAGCCCCAGCATTTT
cdr3_aa: CASSSDIYSNQPQHF

j_call: TRBJ1-1
clone_size: NA
v_call: TRBV5-1
d_call: NA
cdr3_nt: TGCGCCAGCAGCGAGGGATTGAACACTGAAGCTTTCTTT
cdr3_aa: CASSEGLNTEAFF

j_call: TRBJ2-7
clone_size: NA
v_call: TRBV13
d_call: TRBD1
cdr3_nt: TGTGCCAGCAGCGAAAACAGGGGTCCCTACGAGCAGTACTTC
cdr3_aa: CASSENRGPYEQYF

j_call: TRBJ1-2
clone_size: NA
v_call: TRBV6-6
d_call: TRBD1
cdr3_nt: TGTGCCAGCAGTCCAGGACAGGAAACGTATGGCTACACCTTC
cdr3_aa: CASSPGQETYGYTF

j_call: TRBJ1-2
clone_size: NA
v_call: TRBV18
d_call: NA
cdr3_nt: TGTGCCAGCTCACCGATCATAGGACAGCTAGTTGAGTATGGCTACACCTTC
cdr3_aa: CASSPIIGQLVEYGYTF

j_call: TRBJ2-5
clone_size: NA
v_call: TRBV9
d_call: NA
cdr3_nt: TGTGCCAGCAGCGTAGGGCCGGGGCAAGAGACCCAGTACTTC
cdr3_aa: CASSVGPGQETQYF

j_call: TRBJ2-1
clone_size: NA
v_call: TRBV7-2
d_call: TRBD2
cdr3_nt: TGTGCCAGCAGCTTCAAAGCGGGAGGTGAGCAGTTCTTC
cdr3_aa: CASSFKAGGEQFF

j_call: TRBJ2-7
clone_size: NA
v_call: TRBV5-1
d_call: NA
cdr3_nt: TGCGCCAGCTACCCCGACACGCAAACCTACGAGCAGTACTTC
cdr3_aa: CASYPDTQTYEQYF

j_call: TRBJ1-2
clone_size: NA
v_call: TRBV28
d_call: NA
cdr3_nt: TGTGCCAGCAGTTTACAAGGGGTTGGCTATGGCTACACCTTC
cdr3_aa: CASSLQGVGYGYTF

j_call: TRBJ2-7
clone_size: NA
v_call: TRBV2
d_call: NA
cdr3_nt: TGTGCCAGCACATGGGGGAGGACCAACTCCTACGAGCAGTACTTC
cdr3_aa: CASTWGRTNSYEQYF

j_call: TRBJ2-7
clone_size: NA
v_call: TRBV10-2
d_call: NA
cdr3_nt: TGCGCCAGCAGTCGGTTCTACGAGCAGTACTTC
cdr3_aa: CASSRFYEQYF

j_call: TRBJ2-1
clone_size: NA
v_call: TRBV15
d_call: NA
cdr3_nt: TGTGCCACCAGCAGAGATGGGGGCACCTACAATGAGCAGTTCTTC
cdr3_aa: CATSRDGGTYNEQFF

j_call: TRBJ2-5
clone_size: NA
v_call: TRBV7-2
d_call: NA
cdr3_nt: TGTGCCAGCACCACCTCCGTTGGCCAGGGGGAGACCCAGTACTTC
cdr3_aa: CASTTSVGQGETQYF

j_call: TRBJ1-4
clone_size: once
v_call: TRBV5-1
d_call: TRBD1
cdr3_nt: TGCGCCAGCAGCGGGGAGACCGGGACAGTTAATGAAAAACTGTTTTTT
cdr3_aa: CASSGETGTVNEKLFF

j_call: TRBJ1-1
clone_size: few
v_call: TRBV6-1
d_call: NA
cdr3_nt: TGTGCCAGCAGGTCGTCCTCGAACACTGAAGCTTTCTTT
cdr3_aa: CASRSSSNTEAFF

j_call: TRBJ2-3
clone_size: few
v_call: TRBV10-3
d_call: NA
cdr3_nt: TGTGCCATCAGTGGGGGGACACCCACAGATACGCAGTATTTT
cdr3_aa: CAISGGTPTDTQYF

j_call: TRBJ2-2
clone_size: NA
v_call: TRBV5-5
d_call: NA
cdr3_nt: TGTGCCAGCAGCGTAGCTTCCGGGACACTTATCGCGCGGGACACCGGGGAGCTGTTTTTT
cdr3_aa: CASSVASGTLIARDTGELFF

j_call: TRBJ1-2
clone_size: NA
v_call: TRBV20-1
d_call: NA
cdr3_nt: TGCGTTCCAGGTGATAACTATGGCTACACCTTC
cdr3_aa: CVPGDNYGYTF

j_call: TRBJ2-1
clone_size: NA
v_call: TRBV7-3
d_call: NA
cdr3_nt: TGTGCCAGCAGCCTCGAGGGTAGCTCCTACAATGAGCAGTTCTTC
cdr3_aa: CASSLEGSSYNEQFF